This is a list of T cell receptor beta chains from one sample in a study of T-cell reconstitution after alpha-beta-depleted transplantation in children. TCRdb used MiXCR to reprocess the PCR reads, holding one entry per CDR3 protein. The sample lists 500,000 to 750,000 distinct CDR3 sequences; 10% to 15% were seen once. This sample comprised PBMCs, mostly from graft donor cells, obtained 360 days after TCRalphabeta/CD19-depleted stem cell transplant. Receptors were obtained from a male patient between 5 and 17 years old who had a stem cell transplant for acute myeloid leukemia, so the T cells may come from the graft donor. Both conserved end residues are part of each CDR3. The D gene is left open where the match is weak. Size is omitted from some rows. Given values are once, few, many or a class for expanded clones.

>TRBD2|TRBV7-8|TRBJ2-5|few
CASSLGLAGGSGETQYF
TGTGCCAGCAGCCTGGGACTAGCGGGAGGGAGTGGAGAGACCCAGTACTTC
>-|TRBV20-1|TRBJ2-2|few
CSAKKTGPKGGELFF
TGCAGTGCAAAAAAGACAGGTCCAAAGGGCGGGGAGCTGTTTTTT
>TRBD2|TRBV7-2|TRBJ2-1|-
CASSWTRNEQFF
TGTGCCAGCAGCTGGACTAGAAATGAGCAGTTCTTC
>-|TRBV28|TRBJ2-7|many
CASEDKYEQYF
TGTGCCAGCGAGGACAAGTACGAGCAGTACTTC
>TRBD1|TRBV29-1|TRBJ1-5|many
CSVGDRDYQPQHF
TGCAGCGTTGGAGACAGGGACTATCAGCCCCAGCATTTT
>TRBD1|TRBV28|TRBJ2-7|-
CASSFGTGFTDRALLEQYF
TGTGCCAGCAGTTTTGGCACGGGTTTTACGGACAGGGCCTTGCTCGAGCAGTACTTC
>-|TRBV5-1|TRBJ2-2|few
CASTSWRWQNTGELFF
TGCGCCAGCACCTCTTGGAGATGGCAGAACACCGGGGAGCTGTTTTTT
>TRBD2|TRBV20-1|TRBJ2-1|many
CSATGTSPFEQFF
TGCAGTGCTACTGGGACTAGCCCCTTTGAGCAGTTCTTC
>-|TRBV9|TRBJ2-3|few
CASSVLGRTTRQGPDTQYF
TGTGCCAGCAGCGTATTAGGGCGGACAACTCGGCAGGGCCCAGATACGCAGTATTTT
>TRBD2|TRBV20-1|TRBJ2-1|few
CSAREAGARSYNEQFF
TGCAGTGCTAGAGAGGCGGGAGCGCGCTCCTACAATGAGCAGTTCTTC
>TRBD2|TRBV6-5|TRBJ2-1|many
CASSYLAGVRYEQFF
TGTGCCAGCAGTTACCTAGCGGGAGTCAGGTATGAGCAGTTCTTC
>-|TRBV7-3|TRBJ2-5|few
CASSPTLQETQYF
TGTGCCAGCAGCCCCACCCTCCAAGAGACCCAGTACTTC
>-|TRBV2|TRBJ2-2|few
CASSEGPGQHTGELFF
TGTGCCAGCAGTGAAGGTCCAGGACAGCACACCGGGGAGCTGTTTTTT
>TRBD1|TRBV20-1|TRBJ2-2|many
CSAHDRGGIGELFF
TGCAGTGCCCACGACAGGGGAGGAATCGGGGAGCTGTTTTTT
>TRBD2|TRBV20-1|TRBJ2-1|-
CSAISGLAGAWEQFF
TGCAGTGCTATCAGTGGGCTAGCGGGAGCTTGGGAGCAGTTCTTC
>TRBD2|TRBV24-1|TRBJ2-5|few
CATSDFPSGSTETQYF
TGTGCCACCAGTGATTTTCCTAGCGGGAGTACAGAGACCCAGTACTTC
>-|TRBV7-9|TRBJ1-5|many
CASSFYRGQPQHF
TGTGCCAGCAGCTTCTATAGGGGTCAGCCCCAGCATTTT
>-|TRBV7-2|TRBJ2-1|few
CASSFGRGHFWDNEQFF
TGTGCCAGCAGCTTTGGGAGGGGGCATTTTTGGGACAATGAGCAGTTCTTC
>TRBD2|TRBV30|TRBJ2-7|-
CAWRRGGSSYEQYF
TGTGCCTGGAGACGGGGAGGGAGCTCCTACGAGCAGTACTTC
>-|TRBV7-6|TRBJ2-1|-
CASSSPGGCNEQFF
TGTGCCAGCAGCTCACCTGGGGGGTGCAATGAGCAGTTCTTC
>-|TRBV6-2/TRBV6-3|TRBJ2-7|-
CASSYEGGPEQYF
TGTGCCAGCAGTTACGAGGGTGGTCCCGAGCAGTACTTC
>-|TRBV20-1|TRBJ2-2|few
CSANRGNTGELFF
TGCAGTGCTAATCGGGGGAACACCGGGGAGCTGTTTTTT
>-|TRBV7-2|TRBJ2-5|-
CASSLYRAHLQETQYF
TGTGCCAGCAGCTTATACCGGGCCCACCTTCAAGAGACCCAGTACTTC
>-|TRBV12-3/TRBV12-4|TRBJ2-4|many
CASSLGGENIQYF
TGTGCCAGCAGTTTAGGAGGGGAAAACATTCAGTACTTC
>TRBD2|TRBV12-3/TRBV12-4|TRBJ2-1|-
CASSLVAGVPNEQFF
TGTGCCAGCAGTTTAGTGGCGGGAGTCCCCAATGAGCAGTTCTTC
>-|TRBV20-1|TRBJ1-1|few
CSGGALNTEAFF
TGCAGTGGAGGGGCCCTGAACACTGAAGCTTTCTTT
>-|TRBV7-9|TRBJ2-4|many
CASSFDFEEDIQYF
TGTGCCAGCAGCTTCGACTTCGAGGAGGACATTCAGTACTTC
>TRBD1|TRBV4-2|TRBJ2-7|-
CASSQPLGQTYEQYF
TGTGCCAGCAGCCAACCCCTGGGACAGACCTACGAGCAGTACTTC
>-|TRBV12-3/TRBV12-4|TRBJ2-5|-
CASSRGTAPNQETQYF
TGTGCCAGCAGCCGTGGGACTGCTCCCAACCAAGAGACCCAGTACTTC
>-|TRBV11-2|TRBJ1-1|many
CASSPRGTEAFF
TGTGCCAGCAGCCCCCGGGGGACTGAAGCTTTCTTT
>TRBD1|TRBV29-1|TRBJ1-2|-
CSVPGTGTTNYGYTF
TGCAGCGTACCCGGGACAGGGACCACTAACTATGGCTACACCTTC
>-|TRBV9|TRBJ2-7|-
CASSVTSSREQYF
TGTGCCAGCAGCGTAACTAGTTCGCGGGAGCAGTACTTC
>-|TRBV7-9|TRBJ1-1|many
CASSLAPWNTEAFF
TGTGCCAGCAGCCTAGCCCCATGGAACACTGAAGCTTTCTTT
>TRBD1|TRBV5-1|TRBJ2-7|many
CASSRDRVYEQYF
TGCGCCAGCAGCCGAGACAGGGTCTACGAGCAGTACTTC
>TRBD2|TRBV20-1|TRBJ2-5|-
CSAERTSPKSWRETQYF
TGCAGTGCTGAACGGACTAGCCCAAAAAGTTGGAGAGAGACCCAGTACTTC
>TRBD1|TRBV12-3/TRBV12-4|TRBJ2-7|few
CASNSKTGRFYEQYF
TGTGCCAGCAATAGTAAGACAGGGCGTTTTTACGAGCAGTACTTC
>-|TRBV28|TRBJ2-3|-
CASSPTWISMQYF
TGTGCCAGCAGTCCTACCTGGATTAGTATGCAGTATTTT
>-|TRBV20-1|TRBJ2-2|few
CSARDQKVITGELFF
TGCAGTGCTAGAGATCAAAAGGTTATCACCGGGGAGCTGTTTTTT
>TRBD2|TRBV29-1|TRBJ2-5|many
CSVVASGSGETQYF
TGCAGCGTTGTGGCTAGCGGGAGTGGGGAGACCCAGTACTTC
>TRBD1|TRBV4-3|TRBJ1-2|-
CASSQETQRQGAYGYTF
TGCGCCAGCAGCCAAGAAACCCAACGGCAGGGGGCCTATGGCTACACCTTC
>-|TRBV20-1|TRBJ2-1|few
CSASEANEQFF
TGCAGTGCTTCGGAGGCGAATGAGCAGTTCTTC
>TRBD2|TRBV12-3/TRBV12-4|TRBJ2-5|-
CASSPAWRAGGSNGETQYF
TGTGCCAGCAGTCCCGCGTGGCGAGCGGGAGGGTCAAATGGAGAGACCCAGTACTTC
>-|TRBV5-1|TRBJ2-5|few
CASSFLEVGGYQETQYF
TGCGCCAGCAGCTTCCTTGAAGTAGGGGGGTACCAAGAGACCCAGTACTTC
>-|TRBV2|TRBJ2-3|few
CASKSGRTTDTQYF
TGTGCCAGCAAGTCGGGGCGGACAACAGATACGCAGTATTTT
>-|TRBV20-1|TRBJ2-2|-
CSASNPDRYTGELFF
TGCAGTGCTAGTAACCCGGACAGATACACCGGGGAGCTGTTTTTT
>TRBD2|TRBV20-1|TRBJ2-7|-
CSAGLAGVDEQYF
TGCAGTGCTGGATTAGCGGGAGTGGACGAGCAGTACTTC
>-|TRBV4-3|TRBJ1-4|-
CASSQVWGATNEKLFF
TGCGCCAGCAGCCAAGTTTGGGGGGCAACTAATGAAAAACTGTTTTTT
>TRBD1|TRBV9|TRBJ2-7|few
CASSGGQGDHYEQYF
TGTGCCAGCAGCGGGGGACAGGGGGACCACTACGAGCAGTACTTC
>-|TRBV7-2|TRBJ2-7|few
CASSLAVTTPSEQYF
TGTGCCAGCAGCTTAGCCGTTACTACCCCATCCGAGCAGTACTTC
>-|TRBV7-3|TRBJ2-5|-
CAFCQKEYHIQPQETQYF
TGTGCCTTCTGCCAAAAGGAATACCATATCCAACCGCAAGAGACCCAGTACTTC
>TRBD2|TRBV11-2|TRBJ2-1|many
CASSPGTSGRGLYNEQFF
TGTGCCAGCAGCCCTGGGACTAGCGGGAGAGGTCTCTACAATGAGCAGTTCTTC
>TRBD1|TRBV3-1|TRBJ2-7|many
CASSQAGGYEQYF
TGTGCCAGCAGCCAAGCAGGGGGCTACGAGCAGTACTTC
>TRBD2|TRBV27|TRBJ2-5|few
CASSLSGLAGGRETQYF
TGTGCCAGCAGTTTATCAGGACTAGCGGGAGGTCGGGAGACCCAGTACTTC
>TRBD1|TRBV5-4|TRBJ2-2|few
CASSGRDRGVPGELFF
TGTGCCAGCAGCGGCCGGGACAGGGGGGTCCCCGGGGAGCTGTTTTTT